The sequence of this T cell receptor beta chain was determined in a study of blood T cell repertoires in COVID-19. About the research overall: The origin of the acute and convalescent COVID-19 samples was the United States, Italy and Spain. Sample material is recorded as cDNA or gDNA derived from T cells, B-cell-depleted T cells, or PBMCs.

Original handling: Estimation of nucleated cell counts relied on the amplification of reference gene primers. Libraries were prepared by immunoSEQ multiplex PCR; TCRdb keeps only in-frame clonotypes and omits some of them. That table is the source of V, J and clone size, and D and trimming were worked out from the DNA. The repertoire holds 200,000 to 250,000 clones, with around 80% as singletons. The CDR3 totals 12 residues. Germline CDR1 is SQVTM and CDR2 is ANQGSEA. Trimming cost V 6 bases and J 5 bases, with 10 bases left between them. Sequencing input: peripheral blood. The clonotype comes from a woman between 35 and 50 years old with acute or convalescent COVID-19. This chain joins TRBV29-1 and TRBJ2-2; possible D gene TRBD1, 6 bases. CDR3 sequence: CSVSQGTGELFF. The DNA for the CDR3 is TGCAGCGTCTCACAGGGTACCGGGGAGCTGTTTTTT.